This T cell receptor beta chain emerged from a study of blood T cells in healthy people across ages. A few counts support this clonotype. A sample-barcoded 5' primer and a J-beta primer mix were used in a second PCR of roughly 6 to 11 cycles. Each cDNA molecule, via a template-switch adaptor with 12 random nucleotides, was tagged. TCRdb recomputed calls from the 5' RACE reads with MiXCR, one row per CDR3 protein. The table lists fewer than 2 million distinct CDR3 sequences, approximately 40% of them singletons. The CDR3 loop spans 13 amino acids. Unmatched junction bases numbered 5, after V lost 3 bases and J lost 3 bases. In germline, CDR1 is DFQATT, CDR2 SNEGSKA (reference sequence).

The specimen was blood. V usage is TRBV20-1 and J usage is TRBJ2-7; 7 bases map to TRBD1. The receptor comes from a human donor in good health. For the CDR3, the DNA is TGCAGTGCTAGGACAGGGCGATTCTACGAGCAGTACTTC. Translated: CSARTGRFYEQYF.